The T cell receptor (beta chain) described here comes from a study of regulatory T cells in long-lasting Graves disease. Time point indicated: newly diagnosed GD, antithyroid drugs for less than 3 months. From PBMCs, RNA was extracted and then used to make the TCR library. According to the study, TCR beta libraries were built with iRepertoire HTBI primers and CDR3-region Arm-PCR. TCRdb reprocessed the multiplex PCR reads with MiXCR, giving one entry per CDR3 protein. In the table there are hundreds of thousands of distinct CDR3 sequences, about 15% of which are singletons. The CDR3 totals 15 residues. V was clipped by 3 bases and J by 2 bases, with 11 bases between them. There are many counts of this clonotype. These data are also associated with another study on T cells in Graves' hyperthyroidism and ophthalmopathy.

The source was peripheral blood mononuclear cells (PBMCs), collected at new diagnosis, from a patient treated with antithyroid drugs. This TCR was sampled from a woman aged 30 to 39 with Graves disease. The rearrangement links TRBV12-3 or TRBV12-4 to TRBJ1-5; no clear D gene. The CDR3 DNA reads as TGTGCCAGCAGTTTCCTCCTAAATGGCAATCAGCCCCAGCATTTT. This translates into CASSFLLNGNQPQHF.